This T cell receptor (beta chain) was sequenced during a study of CD8 T cells in Susac syndrome. An input of about 0.45 to 1 ug of RNA was subjected to reverse transcription using random hexamers. Amplification of TCR beta CDR3 spanned 54 Vbeta and 13 Jbeta via immunoSEQ multiplex PCR. In TCRdb, the immunoSEQ multiplex PCR reads were re-called with MiXCR into one record per CDR3 protein. The sample lists about 290,000 distinct CDR3 sequences; 65% to 90% were seen once. This CDR3 contains 16 residues. Per germline, CDR1 SEHNR and CDR2 FQNEAQ (reference sequence). The trim removed 5 bases at V and 1 base at J, leaving 4 bases unmatched.

This sequence originates from a human donor with multiple sclerosis. This chain joins TRBV7-9 and TRBJ2-2; TRBD2 matches at 10 bases. The specimen sequenced was CD8+ T cells from PBMCs. The CDR3 DNA is TGTGCCAGCAGCCCCGGGACTAGCGTGAACACCGGGGAGCTGTTTTTT. Residues: CASSPGTSVNTGELFF.